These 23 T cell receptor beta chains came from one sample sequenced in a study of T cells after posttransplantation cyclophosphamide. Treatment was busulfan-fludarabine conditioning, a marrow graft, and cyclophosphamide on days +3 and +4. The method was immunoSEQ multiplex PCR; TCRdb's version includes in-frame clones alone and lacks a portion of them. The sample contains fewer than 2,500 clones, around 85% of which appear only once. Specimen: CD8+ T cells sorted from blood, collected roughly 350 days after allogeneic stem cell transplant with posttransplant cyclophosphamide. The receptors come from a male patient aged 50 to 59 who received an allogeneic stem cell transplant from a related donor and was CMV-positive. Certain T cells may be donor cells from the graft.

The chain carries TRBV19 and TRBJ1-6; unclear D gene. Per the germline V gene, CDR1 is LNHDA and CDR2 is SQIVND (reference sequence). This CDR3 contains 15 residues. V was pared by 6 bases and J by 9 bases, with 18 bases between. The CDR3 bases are TGTGCCAGTAGCCCCACGGCAGGAGGTTTTTCACCCCTCCACTTT. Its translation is CASSPTAGGFSPLHF.

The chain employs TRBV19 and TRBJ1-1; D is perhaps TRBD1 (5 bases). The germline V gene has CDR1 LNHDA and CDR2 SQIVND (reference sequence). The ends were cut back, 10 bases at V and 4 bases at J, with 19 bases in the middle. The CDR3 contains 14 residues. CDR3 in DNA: TGTGCCACCGCGTATCGGGACGGGGGCACTGAAGCTTTCTTT. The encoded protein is CATAYRDGGTEAFF.

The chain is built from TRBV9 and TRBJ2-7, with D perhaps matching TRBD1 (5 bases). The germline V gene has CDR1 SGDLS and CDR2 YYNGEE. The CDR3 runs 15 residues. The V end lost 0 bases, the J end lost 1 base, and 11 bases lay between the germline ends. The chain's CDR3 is CASSVGSQGSYEQYF. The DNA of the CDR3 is TGTGCCAGCAGCGTAGGGAGTCAGGGATCCTACGAGCAGTACTTC. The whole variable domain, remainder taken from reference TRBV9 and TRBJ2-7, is DSGVTQTPKHLITATGQRVTLRCSPRSGDLSVYWYQQSLDQGLQFLIQYYNGEERAKGNILERFSAQQFPDLHSELNLSSLELGDSALYFCASSVGSQGSYEQYFGPGTRLTVT.

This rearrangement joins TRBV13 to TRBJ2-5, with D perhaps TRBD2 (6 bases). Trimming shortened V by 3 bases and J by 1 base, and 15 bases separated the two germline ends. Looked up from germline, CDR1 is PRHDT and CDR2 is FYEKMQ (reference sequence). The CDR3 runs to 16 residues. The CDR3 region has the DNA TGTGCCAGCAGCTTCAGGCGGGGAGATTTCCAAGAGACCCAGTACTTC. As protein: CASSFRRGDFQETQYF.

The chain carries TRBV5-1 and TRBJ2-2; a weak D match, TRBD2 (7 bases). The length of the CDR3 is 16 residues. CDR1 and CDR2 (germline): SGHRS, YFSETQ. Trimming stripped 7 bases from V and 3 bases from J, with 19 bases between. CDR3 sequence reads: CASHRRGAEDTGELFF. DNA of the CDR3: TGCGCCAGCCACCGACGGGGGGCGGAGGACACCGGGGAGCTGTTTTTT.

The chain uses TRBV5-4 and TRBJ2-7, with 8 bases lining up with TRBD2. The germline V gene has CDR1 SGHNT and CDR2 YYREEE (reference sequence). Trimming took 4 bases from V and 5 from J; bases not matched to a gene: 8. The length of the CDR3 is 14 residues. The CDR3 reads CASSPSGGLHEQYF. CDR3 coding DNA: TGTGCCAGCAGCCCCAGCGGGGGACTACACGAGCAGTACTTC.

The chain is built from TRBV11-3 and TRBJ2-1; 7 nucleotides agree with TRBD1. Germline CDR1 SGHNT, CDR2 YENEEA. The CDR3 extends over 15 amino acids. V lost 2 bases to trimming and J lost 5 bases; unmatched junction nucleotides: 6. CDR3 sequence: CASSLYDRDHNEQFF. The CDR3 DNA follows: TGTGCCAGCAGCTTATACGACAGGGATCACAATGAGCAGTTCTTC.

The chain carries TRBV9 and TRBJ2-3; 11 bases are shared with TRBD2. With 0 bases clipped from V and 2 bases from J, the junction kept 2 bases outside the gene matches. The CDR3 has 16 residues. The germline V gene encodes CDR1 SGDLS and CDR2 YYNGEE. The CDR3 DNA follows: TGTGCCAGCAGCGTAGCTAGCGGGGGGTTCACAGATACGCAGTATTTT. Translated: CASSVASGGFTDTQYF.

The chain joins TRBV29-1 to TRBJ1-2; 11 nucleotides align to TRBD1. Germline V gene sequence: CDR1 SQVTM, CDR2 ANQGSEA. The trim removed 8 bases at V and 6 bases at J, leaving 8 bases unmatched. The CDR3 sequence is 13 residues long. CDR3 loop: CSIWTGGVNGYTF. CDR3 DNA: TGCAGCATATGGACAGGGGGCGTTAATGGCTACACCTTC.

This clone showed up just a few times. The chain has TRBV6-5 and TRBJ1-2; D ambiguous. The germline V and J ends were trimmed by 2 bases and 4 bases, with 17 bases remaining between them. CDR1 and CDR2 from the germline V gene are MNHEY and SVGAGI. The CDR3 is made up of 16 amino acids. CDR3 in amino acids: CASSYDGTGSGYGYTF. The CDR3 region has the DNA TGTGCCAGCAGTTACGATGGTACGGGAAGTGGCTATGGCTACACCTTC.

CDR3 protein: CASSLSSEQYF. CDR3 nucleotide sequence: TGTGCCAGCAGTTTGTCCAGTGAGCAGTACTTC. The rearrangement joins TRBV28 to TRBJ2-7; unclear D gene. In germline, CDR1 is MDHEN, CDR2 SYDVKM. Trimming removed 3 bases at V and 7 bases at J, with 7 bases between. This CDR3 comprises 11 residues.

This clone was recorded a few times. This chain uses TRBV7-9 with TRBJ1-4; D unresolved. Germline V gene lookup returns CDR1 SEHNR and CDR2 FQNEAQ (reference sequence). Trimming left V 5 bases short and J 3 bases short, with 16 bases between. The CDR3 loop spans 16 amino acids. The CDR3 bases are TGTGCCAGCAGCCGGGAGTTCGGACGCCCTAATGAAAAACTGTTTTTT. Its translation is CASSREFGRPNEKLFF.

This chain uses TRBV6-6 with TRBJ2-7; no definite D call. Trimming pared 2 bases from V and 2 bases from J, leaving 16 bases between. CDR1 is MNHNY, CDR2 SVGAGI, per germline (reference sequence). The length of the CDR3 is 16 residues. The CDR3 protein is CASSYEPGARTYEQYF. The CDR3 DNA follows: TGTGCCAGCAGTTACGAACCAGGCGCACGAACCTACGAGCAGTACTTC.

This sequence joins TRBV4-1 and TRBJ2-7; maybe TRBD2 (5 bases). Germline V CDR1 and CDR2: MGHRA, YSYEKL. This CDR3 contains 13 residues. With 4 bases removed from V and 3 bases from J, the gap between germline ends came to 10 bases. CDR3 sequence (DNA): TGCGCCAGCAGCCCCGATGAGGGCTACGAGCAGTACTTC. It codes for CASSPDEGYEQYF.

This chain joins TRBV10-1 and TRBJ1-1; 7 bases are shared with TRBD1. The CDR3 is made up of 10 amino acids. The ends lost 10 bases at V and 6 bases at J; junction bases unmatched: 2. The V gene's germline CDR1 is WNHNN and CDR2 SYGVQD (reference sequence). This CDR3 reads CATTGPEAFF. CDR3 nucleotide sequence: TGCGCCACGACAGGGCCTGAAGCTTTCTTT.

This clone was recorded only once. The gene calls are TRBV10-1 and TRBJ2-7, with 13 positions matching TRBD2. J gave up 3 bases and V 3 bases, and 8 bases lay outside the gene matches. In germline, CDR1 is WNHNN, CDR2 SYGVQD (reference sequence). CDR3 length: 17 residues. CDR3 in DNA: TGCGCCAGCAGTGATTCCACCGGGACTAGCGGGGTCTACGAGCAGTACTTC. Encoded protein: CASSDSTGTSGVYEQYF.

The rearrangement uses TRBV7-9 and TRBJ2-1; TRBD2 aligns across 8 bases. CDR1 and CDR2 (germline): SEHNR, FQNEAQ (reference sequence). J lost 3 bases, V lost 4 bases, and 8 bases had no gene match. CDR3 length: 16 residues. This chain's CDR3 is CASSSSLAGLYNEQFF. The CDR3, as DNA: TGTGCCAGCAGCTCATCCTTAGCGGGACTCTACAATGAGCAGTTCTTC.

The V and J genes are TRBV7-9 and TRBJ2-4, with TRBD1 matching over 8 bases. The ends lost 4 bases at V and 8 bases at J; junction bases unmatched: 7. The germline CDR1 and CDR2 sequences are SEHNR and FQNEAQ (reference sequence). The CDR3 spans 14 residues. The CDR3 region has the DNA TGTGCCAGCAGCTCCCGGACAGGGAGACACATTCAGTACTTC. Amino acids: CASSSRTGRHIQYF.

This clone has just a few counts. The CDR3: CASSWTTGKDEAFF. The CDR3 region has the DNA TGTGCCAGCAGCTGGACAACAGGGAAGGATGAAGCTTTCTTT. V and J are TRBV11-2 and TRBJ1-1; possible D gene TRBD1, 6 bases. V lost 4 bases and J lost 7, with 16 bases in between. The CDR3 has 14 residues. Per germline, CDR1 SGHAT and CDR2 FQNNGV.

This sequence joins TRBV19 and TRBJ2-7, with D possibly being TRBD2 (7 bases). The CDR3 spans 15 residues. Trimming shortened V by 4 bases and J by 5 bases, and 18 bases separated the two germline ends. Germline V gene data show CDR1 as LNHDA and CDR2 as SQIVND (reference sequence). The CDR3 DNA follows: TGTGCCAGTAGTACCCCCGGGGGGCGCGGCGACGAGCAGTACTTC. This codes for CASSTPGGRGDEQYF.

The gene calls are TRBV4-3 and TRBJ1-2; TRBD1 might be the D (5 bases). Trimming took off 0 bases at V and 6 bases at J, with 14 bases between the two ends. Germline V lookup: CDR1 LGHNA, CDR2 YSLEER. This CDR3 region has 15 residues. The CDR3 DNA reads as TGCGCCAGCAGCCAAGAGTGGGGCAGGCCTAATGGCTACACCTTC. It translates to CASSQEWGRPNGYTF.

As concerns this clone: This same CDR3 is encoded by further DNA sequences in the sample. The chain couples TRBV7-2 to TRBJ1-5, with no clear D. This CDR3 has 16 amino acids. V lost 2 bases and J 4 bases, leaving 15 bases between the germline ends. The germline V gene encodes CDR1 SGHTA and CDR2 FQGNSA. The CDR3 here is CASSLSGSGRNQPQHF. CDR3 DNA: TGTGCCAGCAGCTTAAGTGGCAGTGGGAGGAATCAGCCCCAGCATTTT.

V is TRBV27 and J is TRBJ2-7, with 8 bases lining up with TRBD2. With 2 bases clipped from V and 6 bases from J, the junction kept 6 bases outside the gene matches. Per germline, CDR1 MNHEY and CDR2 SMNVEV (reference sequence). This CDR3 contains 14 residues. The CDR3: CASSLRGLASEQYF. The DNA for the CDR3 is TGTGCCAGCAGTTTAAGAGGACTAGCATCCGAGCAGTACTTC.